Below, 22 T cell receptor beta chains from the same sample are listed, as sequenced in a study of regulatory T cells in long-lasting Graves disease. Researchers made TCR beta libraries by using iRepertoire HTBI primers and running Arm-PCR on CDR3 regions. TCRdb itself ran the multiplex PCR reads through MiXCR, one entry per CDR3 protein. The data contain approximately 230,000 distinct CDR3 sequences, about 18% of them seen just once; the ten biggest clones take up 22%. The time point is: newly diagnosed GD, antithyroid drugs for less than 3 months. PBMC-derived RNA was used for the TCR library. The material was peripheral blood mononuclear cells (PBMCs), obtained at new diagnosis, from a patient treated with antithyroid drugs. The origin of the receptors is a female donor with Graves disease.

This clonotype has more than one count but fewer than ten. The chain couples TRBV14 to TRBJ1-1; D call uncertain. Germline V CDR1 and CDR2: SGHDN, FVKESK. Trimming stripped 3 bases from V and 2 bases from J, with 7 bases between. This CDR3 contains 13 residues. Here the CDR3 reads CASSHGVNTEAFF. CDR3 DNA sequence: TGTGCCAGCAGCCACGGGGTTAACACTGAAGCTTTCTTT.

Points on this clonotype: A read error may account for a junction end that differs from germline. CDR3 amino acids: CASSADRGITGELSF. CDR3 nucleotide sequence: TGTGCCAGTAGCGCTGACAGGGGAATCACCGGGGAGCTGTCTTTT. The chain is built from TRBV19 and TRBJ2-2, with 8 bases fitting TRBD1. The CDR3 covers 15 residues. From germline, CDR1 is LNHDA and CDR2 SQIVND (reference sequence). Supplemented by reference TRBV19 and TRBJ2-2, the full variable domain reads DGGITQSPKYLFRKEGQNVTLSCEQNLNHDAMYWYRQDPGQGLRLIYYSQIVNDFQKGDIAEGYSVSREKKESFPLTVTSAQKNPTAFYLCASSADRGITGELSFGEGSRLTVL.

The chain combines TRBV29-1 with TRBJ2-3; possible D gene TRBD1, 5 bases. V was pared by 1 base and J by 5 bases, with 16 bases between. Germline CDR1 and CDR2: SQVTM and ANQGSEA. The CDR3 is made up of 15 amino acids. Here the CDR3 reads CSVEGPNGARDTQYF. CDR3 coding DNA: TGCAGCGTTGAAGGGCCCAATGGGGCCAGAGATACGCAGTATTTT.

This clonotype was observed at least ten times. The chain uses TRBV3-1 and TRBJ2-7; 8 positions agree with TRBD2. V lost 0 bases to trimming and J lost 2 bases; unmatched junction nucleotides: 0. Per the germline V gene, CDR1 is LGHDT and CDR2 is YNNKEL (reference sequence). The CDR3 has 14 residues. CDR3 protein: CASSQELAAYEQYF. The CDR3 DNA sequence: TGTGCCAGCAGCCAAGAACTAGCGGCCTACGAGCAGTACTTC.

The table lists this clonotype with many counts. V usage is TRBV6-2 or TRBV6-3 and J usage is TRBJ2-7, with 8 positions matching TRBD1. The CDR3 sequence is 13 residues long. Germline CDR1 is MNHEY and CDR2 is SVGEGT. The V segment lost 6 bases and the J segment 6 bases; nucleotides outside the gene matches: 7. The CDR3 sequence is CASSGQGFREQYF. The CDR3, as DNA: TGTGCCAGCAGCGGACAGGGTTTCCGCGAGCAGTACTTC.

This clonotype was detected ten times or more. The CDR3 spells CANRTDRVREQYF. CDR3 nucleotide sequence: TGTGCCAACAGAACGGACAGGGTCCGAGAGCAGTACTTC. The V call is TRBV25-1, the J call TRBJ2-7; TRBD1 matches at 8 bases. The CDR3 spans 13 residues. The germline gives CDR1 MGHDK, CDR2 SYGVNS. Trimming at V came to 10 bases and at J to 7 bases, leaving 12 bases not matched to a gene.

This sequence joins TRBV7-6 and TRBJ2-2; 7 nucleotides line up with TRBD1. Germline V gives CDR1 SGHVS, CDR2 FNYEAQ. The CDR3 spans 15 residues. Unmatched junction bases numbered 4, after V lost 2 bases and J lost 4 bases. DNA of the CDR3: TGTGCCAGCAGCTTAAGGTCAGGGGGCACCGGGGAGCTGTTTTTT. This gives the protein CASSLRSGGTGELFF. Drawing the rest from reference TRBV7-6 and TRBJ2-2, the complete variable domain is GAGVSQSPRYKVTKRGQDVALRCDPISGHVSLYWYRQALGQGPEFLTYFNYEAQQDKSGLPNDRFSAERPEGSISTLTIQRTEQRDSAMYRCASSLRSGGTGELFFGEGSRLTVL.

This chain links TRBV24-1 with TRBJ2-7; D remains unclear. The CDR3 length is 12 residues. Looked up from germline, CDR1 is KGHDR and CDR2 is SFDVKD. The ends were cut back, 3 bases at V and 2 bases at J, with 4 bases in the middle. CDR3 DNA sequence: TGTGCCACCAGTGATGAAGCCTACGAGCAGTACTTC. Its protein is CATSDEAYEQYF.

In this sample, this clonotype turned up many times. The chain has TRBV7-9 and TRBJ2-2; D ambiguous. Germline V gene lookup returns CDR1 SEHNR and CDR2 FQNEAQ (reference sequence). V lost 5 bases and J lost 7, with 11 bases in between. The CDR3 is 13 residues long. As DNA, the CDR3 is TGTGCCAGCAGCCCATGGATCTTCGGGGAGCTGTTTTTT. It translates to CASSPWIFGELFF. The full variable domain, in which reference TRBV7-9 and TRBJ2-2 provide the parts outside the CDR3, is DTGVSQNPRHKITKRGQNVTFRCDPISEHNRLYWYRQTLGQGPEFLTYFQNEAQLEKSRLLSDRFSAERPKGSFSTLEIQRTEQGDSAMYLCASSPWIFGELFFGEGSRLTVL.

This clonotype was recorded a few times. This chain links TRBV20-1 with TRBJ1-4, with a weak D call TRBD1 (5 bases). The CDR3 contains 14 residues. The V end was cut by 3 bases, the J end by 5 bases, with 13 bases between. Germline loops: CDR1 DFQATT, CDR2 SNEGSKA (reference sequence). In nucleotides, the CDR3 is TGCAGTGCTAGCTCCAGGGCCCTAAATGAAAAACTGTTTTTT. Protein sequence: CSASSRALNEKLFF.

This clonotype was counted at least ten times. The chain links TRBV30 to TRBJ2-7; D ambiguous. CDR1 is GTSNPN and CDR2 is SVGIG in the germline V gene (reference sequence). This CDR3 is built from 11 residues. Trimming removed 5 bases from V and 2 bases from J, with 7 bases in between. The chain's CDR3 is CAWDRTYEQYF. CDR3 DNA: TGTGCCTGGGACCGCACCTACGAGCAGTACTTC.

The chain carries TRBV18 and TRBJ2-7, with TRBD1 matching over 11 bases. CDR3 length: 14 residues. Germline values: CDR1 KGHSH, CDR2 LQKENI. V was pared by 4 bases and J by 5 bases, with 4 bases of the junction left unmatched. The CDR3 nucleotides are TGTGCCAGCTCACAAGGACAGGGGGCCAACGAGCAGTACTTC. It translates to CASSQGQGANEQYF. The full variable domain, with the rest looked up from reference TRBV18 and TRBJ2-7, is NAGVMQNPRHLVRRRGQEARLRCSPMKGHSHVYWYRQLPEEGLKFMVYLQKENIIDESGMPKERFSAEFPKEGPSILRIQQVVRGDSAAYFCASSQGQGANEQYFGPGTRLTVT.

This clonotype has only a few counts. The J gene is TRBJ2-1, the V gene TRBV4-3, with TRBD2 as a possible D gene (6 bases). CDR1 and CDR2 (germline): LGHNA, YSLEER. V gave up 6 bases and J gave up 6 bases, with 18 bases separating them. This CDR3 spans 15 amino acids. The DNA for the CDR3 is TGCGCCAGCAGTGTGGGACTGCGTCAGGGCAATGAGCAGTTCTTC. It yields the protein CASSVGLRQGNEQFF.

Ten or more counts support this clonotype. The chain is built from TRBV4-1 and TRBJ2-2; 7 bases line up with TRBD2. Germline CDR1 is MGHRA and CDR2 is YSYEKL. The CDR3 is 17 residues long. V lost 0 bases and J lost 7; bases outside the gene matches: 11. The CDR3 spells CASSQDRGRAGGGELFF. Here the CDR3 DNA reads TGCGCCAGCAGCCAAGACCGAGGGAGGGCCGGCGGCGGGGAGCTGTTTTTT.

In this sample, this clonotype turned up many times. The J gene is TRBJ2-1, the V gene TRBV6-2 or TRBV6-3, with TRBD2 identical over 7 bases. CDR1 is MNHEY, CDR2 SVGEGT, per germline. V was clipped by 2 bases and J by 0 bases; unmatched bases: 10. This CDR3 has 18 residues. The CDR3 protein is CASSYRLLALSSYNEQFF. CDR3 nucleotides: TGTGCCAGCAGTTACCGCCTACTAGCGCTGAGCTCCTACAATGAGCAGTTCTTC.

This clonotype was picked up a small number of times. CDR3 amino acids: CSARGPQFGNEKLFF. The CDR3 DNA follows: TGCAGTGCTCGGGGGCCCCAATTCGGTAATGAAAAACTGTTTTTT. V usage is TRBV20-1 and J usage is TRBJ1-4; possibly TRBD1 for D (6 bases). There are 15 residues in the CDR3. Trimming took 5 bases from V and 4 from J, leaving 17 bases between them. Germline lookup yields CDR1 DFQATT and CDR2 SNEGSKA (reference sequence).

This clonotype was recorded many times. V and J are TRBV10-3 and TRBJ1-4, with 9 bases matching TRBD1. CDR3 size: 15 residues. Germline CDR1 is ENHRY and CDR2 is SYGVKD. The V and J ends lost 7 bases and 7 bases, in that order; junction bases with no gene match: 10. The CDR3 loop is CAIKPGTGISEKLFF. The CDR3 region has the DNA TGTGCCATCAAACCCGGGACAGGGATTAGTGAAAAACTGTTTTTT.

This chain links TRBV12-3 or TRBV12-4 with TRBJ1-2; D is unclear. V lost 4 bases and J lost 2, with 5 bases in between. This CDR3 region has 12 residues. The CDR3 DNA sequence: TGTGCCAGCAGTTCAAGGAACTATGGCTACACCTTC. As protein: CASSSRNYGYTF.

This clonotype was picked up many times. V is TRBV19 and J is TRBJ1-4; D remains ambiguous. Per the germline V gene, CDR1 is LNHDA and CDR2 is SQIVND (reference sequence). This CDR3 contains 15 residues. V dropped 4 bases and J dropped 4 bases, with 13 bases sitting between them. The CDR3 sequence is CASSRRQLFNEKLFF. The CDR3 nucleotides read TGTGCCAGTAGTAGGAGGCAGCTCTTTAATGAAAAACTGTTTTTT.

In the case of this clonotype: With only one base between it and a far larger clone, this is likely a read error. This chain joins TRBV11-2 and TRBJ2-3; the match to TRBD1 covers 8 bases. Germline lookup yields CDR1 SGHAT and CDR2 FQNNGV. The CDR3 consists of 15 residues. The CDR3 loop is CASSSRGRTGSEQSF. The CDR3 region has the DNA TGTGCCAGCAGCTCCAGGGGGCGGACAGGCAGTGAGCAGTCCTTC.

The count of this clonotype is one. An end of the junction does not agree with germline; a read error may underlie this. This chain links TRBV5-4 with TRBJ1-1, with 7 bases that match TRBD1. There are 14 residues in the CDR3. CDR1 and CDR2 (germline): SGHNT, YYREEE (reference sequence). The CDR3 here is CASSFDRVNTEDFF. The CDR3 DNA reads TGTGCCAGCAGCTTTGACAGGGTGAACACTGAAGATTTCTTT.

This clonotype appeared many times. This chain links TRBV18 with TRBJ1-2, with D perhaps matching TRBD1 (5 bases). CDR1 KGHSH and CDR2 LQKENI come from the germline V gene. Deletions cut 3 bases from V and 8 bases from J, with 22 bases between. CDR3 size: 16 residues. CDR3 coding DNA: TGTGCCAGCTCACCCGTGAGGGGCGTGGACCTCTGGGGCTACACCTTC. It codes for CASSPVRGVDLWGYTF.